This TCR beta chain is drawn from a study of blood T cell repertoires in COVID-19. As handled by the study authors: For nucleated cells, counts were estimated from reference gene primer amplification. Sequencing used immunoSEQ multiplex PCR; TCRdb keeps in-frame clones, though not all of them. V, J and clone size are taken as reported in that table, and D and trimming were inferred from the DNA itself. Of about 74,000 clones detected, 80% to 85% appear once; the ten largest clones hold 8.8%. The CDR3 runs 16 residues. After removal of 5 bases from V and 4 bases from J, the junction contained 6 bases not matched to a gene. CDR1 is LGHNT, CDR2 FRNRAP, per germline.

The sequencing input was peripheral blood. The clonotype comes from a man aged 50 or older with active COVID-19. V and J are TRBV12-5 and TRBJ2-3; TRBD2 matches 13 bases. The CDR3 sequence: CASGLGTSGAADTQYF. As DNA, the CDR3 is TGTGCTAGTGGTCTAGGGACTAGCGGGGCGGCAGATACGCAGTATTTT.